These T cell receptor beta chains were read from a single sample in a study of T cells after yellow fever vaccination. Each CDR3 protein is one row after TCRdb ran MiXCR on the 5' RACE reads. This sample has more than 80,000 distinct CDR3 sequences, with 4.5% to 6% found just once. The sample consisted of CD8+ T cells sorted from PBMCs, taken 10 days after the yellow fever booster vaccination. The receptor source for this set is a man between 18 and 35 years old who received the YFV17D yellow fever vaccine. Both conserved end residues are part of each CDR3. The D gene is left open where the match is weak. Size is stated for part of the rows, as once, few or many counts, or as a class when the clone is expanded.

j_call clone_size d_call cdr3_length v_call cdr3_nt cdr3_aa
TRBJ2-5 - TRBD2 17 TRBV4-2 TGTGCCAGCAGCCAAGAGATTGCGGGGGGGCCGGGAGAGACCCAGTACTTC CASSQEIAGGPGETQYF
TRBJ1-2 - - 15 TRBV7-9 TGTGCCAGCAATATGATATTGACAGCCTTCTATGGCTACACCTTC CASNMILTAFYGYTF
TRBJ1-2 - - 14 TRBV13 TGTGCCAGCAGCTCCCCAGCGTTAAACTATGGCTACACCTTC CASSSPALNYGYTF
TRBJ2-6 many - 15 TRBV11-2 TGTGCCAGCGGTCCCGGCCGCTCTGGGGCCAACGTCCTGACTTTC CASGPGRSGANVLTF
TRBJ1-5 - - 14 TRBV7-9 TGTGCCAGCAGCGACACCCAGGGTGAGCGGCCCCAGCATTTT CASSDTQGERPQHF
TRBJ2-7 few TRBD1 14 TRBV19 TGTGCCAGTAGTAGCCACCGGACAGGGGGCGAGCAGTACTTC CASSSHRTGGEQYF
TRBJ1-2 few TRBD1 12 TRBV7-2 TGTGCCAGCAGCTCACGGACAGGATTATACACCTTC CASSSRTGLYTF
TRBJ2-2 many TRBD2 21 TRBV5-5 TGTGCCAGCAGCTTGCGACTAGCGGGGGGCCAAGACTACCTTCACACCGGGGAGCTGTTTTTT CASSLRLAGGQDYLHTGELFF
TRBJ2-3 - - 15 TRBV6-6 TGTGCCAGCAGTTACCCGGGGCCCACGGCGGATACGCAGTATTTT CASSYPGPTADTQYF
TRBJ2-7 many - 17 TRBV4-3 TGCGCCAGCAGCCAATACTGGGGGGCTACCTCCGCCTACGAGCAGTACTTC CASSQYWGATSAYEQYF
TRBJ1-4 - - 12 TRBV12-3/TRBV12-4 TGTGCCAGCAGACCCGAAAGTGAAAAACTGTTTTTT CASRPESEKLFF
TRBJ1-6 - - 14 TRBV6-6 TGTGCCAGCAGTCCCCGGGCCTTCGGGTTACCCCTCCACTTT CASSPRAFGLPLHF
TRBJ2-7 - - 14 TRBV12-3/TRBV12-4 TGTGCCAGCAGTTTCAGGGAAGGGTCCTACGAGCAGTACTTC CASSFREGSYEQYF
TRBJ2-5 - - 17 TRBV28 TGTGCCAGCAGCCCTCGGGACATATCCTTCCGATTCAAGACCCAGTACTTC CASSPRDISFRFKTQYF
TRBJ1-5 few - 15 TRBV5-1 TGCGCCAGCAGCTTGGGAGGGGTGAACAATCAGCCCCAGCATTTT CASSLGGVNNQPQHF
TRBJ1-1 few - 15 TRBV12-3/TRBV12-4 TGTGCCAGCACCAAGGGCCGGCATCTGAACACTGAAGCTTTCTTT CASTKGRHLNTEAFF
TRBJ2-5 - - 15 TRBV4-3 TGCGCCAGCAGCTTACGGTGGCTAGCCCCTGAGACCCAGTACTTC CASSLRWLAPETQYF
TRBJ2-1 - TRBD1 14 TRBV20-1 TGCAGTGCTGCAAGGCACAGGGGGCGGAATGAGCAGTTCTTC CSAARHRGRNEQFF
TRBJ2-3 few TRBD2 14 TRBV12-3/TRBV12-4 TGTGCCAGCAGTTTGACTAGCGCCACAGATACGCAGTATTTT CASSLTSATDTQYF
TRBJ2-1 few - 13 TRBV7-9 TGTGCCAGCTGGGCAGGGCTTCGTAATGAGCAGTTCTTC CASWAGLRNEQFF
TRBJ1-1 few - 13 TRBV19 TGTGCCAGTAGATGGGGGGGTGGCACTGAAGCTTTCTTT CASRWGGGTEAFF
TRBJ1-1 - - 14 TRBV7-6 TGTGCCAGCAGCTTACTAGCGGGGGGCGATGAAGCTTTCTTT CASSLLAGGDEAFF
TRBJ2-3 - TRBD2 16 TRBV9 TGTGCCAGCAGCCCCTCTAGCGGGGTTGGAACAGATACGCAGTATTTT CASSPSSGVGTDTQYF
TRBJ2-1 few TRBD2 14 TRBV7-2 TGTGCCAGCGGCAAAGGGCGGGGGGGGACTGAGCAGTTCTTC CASGKGRGGTEQFF
TRBJ2-5 few - 15 TRBV7-2 TGTGCCAGCAGCTTTAATAGCGGAGGCGAAGAGACCCAGTACTTC CASSFNSGGEETQYF
TRBJ2-5 - - 12 TRBV7-9 TGTGCCAGCAGCCAGCTTTCCGGGACCCAGTACTTC CASSQLSGTQYF
TRBJ1-3 few - 16 TRBV7-9 TGTGCCAGCTACAGCCCCGGTGGGGCAACCGGAAACACCATATATTTT CASYSPGGATGNTIYF
TRBJ2-6 few - 15 TRBV12-3/TRBV12-4 TGTGCCAGCAGTTCTAGGGCTGCTGGGGCCAACGTCCTGACTTTC CASSSRAAGANVLTF
TRBJ2-3 few - 16 TRBV9 TGTGCCAGCAGCGTATTAGCCTACTCTAGCACAGATACGCAGTATTTT CASSVLAYSSTDTQYF
TRBJ2-7 few - 17 TRBV2 TGTGCCAGCATATCCCCCCTGTCGGGCGACCCTACCTACGAGCAGTACTTC CASISPLSGDPTYEQYF
TRBJ2-3 few TRBD2 17 TRBV12-3/TRBV12-4 TGTGCCAGCACTCCGGGACTAGCGGGGGGGTACACAGATACGCAGTATTTT CASTPGLAGGYTDTQYF
TRBJ2-3 few TRBD2 15 TRBV3-1 TGTGCCAGCAGCCCCCTAGCGGGGGTCACAGATACGCAGTATTTT CASSPLAGVTDTQYF
TRBJ2-5 many TRBD2 15 TRBV7-2 TGTGCCAGCAGCTTTAGTCTAGCGGGGCAAGAGACCCAGTACTTC CASSFSLAGQETQYF
TRBJ1-6 few - 14 TRBV4-3 TGCGCCAGCAGCCAAGAGTCCAGGAATTCACCCCTCCACTTT CASSQESRNSPLHF
TRBJ1-2 once TRBD1 17 TRBV3-1 TGTGCCAGCAGCCAGGCCGGGACAGGGCTTGCTAACTATGGCTACACCTTC CASSQAGTGLANYGYTF
TRBJ2-1 few TRBD2 16 TRBV6-5 TGTGCCAGCAGTTCAGGTGGACTAGCGGTCTACAATGAGCAGTTCTTC CASSSGGLAVYNEQFF
TRBJ2-5 - - 14 TRBV12-3/TRBV12-4 TGTGCCAGCAGTTTAACCGCGGCAGAAGAGACCCAGTACTTC CASSLTAAEETQYF
TRBJ1-2 - - 12 TRBV9 TGTGCCAGCAGCGTCAACAGCTATGGCTACACCTTC CASSVNSYGYTF
TRBJ1-1 - TRBD1 14 TRBV6-1 TGTGCCAGCAGAGAATGGGGACAGGGGAATGAAGCTTTCTTT CASREWGQGNEAFF
TRBJ2-7 few - 12 TRBV20-1 TGCAGTGCCACAGAGTCCGGCTACGAGCAGTACTTC CSATESGYEQYF
TRBJ2-7 - TRBD1 15 TRBV7-6 TGTGCCAGCAGCTTAGAGGACAGGTCGCTCTACGAGCAGTACTTC CASSLEDRSLYEQYF
TRBJ2-1 many TRBD1 17 TRBV11-2 TGTGCCAGCAGCTGGCCCGAGACAGGGGTTCTTAGGAATGAGCAGTTCTTC CASSWPETGVLRNEQFF
TRBJ2-5 many - 15 TRBV6-5 TGTGCCAGCAGTTCCCAAGGAGGGATTGGTGAGACCCAGTACTTC CASSSQGGIGETQYF
TRBJ2-1 - - 18 TRBV5-1 TGCGCCAGCAGCTTGTCCCCAGGGGCCATCTCGTCCTACAATGAGCAGTTCTTC CASSLSPGAISSYNEQFF
TRBJ2-7 - - 11 TRBV7-2 TGTGCCAGCAGGGGGACCTACGAGCAGTACTTC CASRGTYEQYF
TRBJ2-2 - - 14 TRBV4-1 TGCGCCAGCAGCCAAGTGCTGGGCCCTGCGGAGCTGTTTTTT CASSQVLGPAELFF
TRBJ1-5 - - 15 TRBV4-2 TGTGCCAGCAGCCAAGATCTATATGGGAATCAGCCCCAGCATTTT CASSQDLYGNQPQHF
TRBJ2-7 many TRBD2 16 TRBV7-2 TGTGCCAGCAGCTTAGTCCCGGGACTAGCGGGGCCCGAGCAGTACTTC CASSLVPGLAGPEQYF
TRBJ1-1 - - 13 TRBV15 TGTGCCTCGGGAGCCAGGGCCAGCACTGAAGCTTTCTTT CASGARASTEAFF
TRBJ1-2 many - 15 TRBV5-1 TGCGCCAGCAGCTTGAAAGGGCACCCTGGCTATGGCTACACCTTC CASSLKGHPGYGYTF
TRBJ1-5 few - 16 TRBV5-1 TGCGCCAGCAGCTTGGTAGGGGCCTATAGCAATCAGCCCCAGCATTTT CASSLVGAYSNQPQHF
TRBJ2-1 - TRBD2 15 TRBV2 TGTGCCAGCAGACCAGCGGGGGGATCCTACAATGAGCAGTTCTTC CASRPAGGSYNEQFF
TRBJ2-5 many - 15 TRBV4-3 TGCGCCAGCAGCCAAGGGCTCGGGGGCTGGAAGACCCAGTACTTC CASSQGLGGWKTQYF